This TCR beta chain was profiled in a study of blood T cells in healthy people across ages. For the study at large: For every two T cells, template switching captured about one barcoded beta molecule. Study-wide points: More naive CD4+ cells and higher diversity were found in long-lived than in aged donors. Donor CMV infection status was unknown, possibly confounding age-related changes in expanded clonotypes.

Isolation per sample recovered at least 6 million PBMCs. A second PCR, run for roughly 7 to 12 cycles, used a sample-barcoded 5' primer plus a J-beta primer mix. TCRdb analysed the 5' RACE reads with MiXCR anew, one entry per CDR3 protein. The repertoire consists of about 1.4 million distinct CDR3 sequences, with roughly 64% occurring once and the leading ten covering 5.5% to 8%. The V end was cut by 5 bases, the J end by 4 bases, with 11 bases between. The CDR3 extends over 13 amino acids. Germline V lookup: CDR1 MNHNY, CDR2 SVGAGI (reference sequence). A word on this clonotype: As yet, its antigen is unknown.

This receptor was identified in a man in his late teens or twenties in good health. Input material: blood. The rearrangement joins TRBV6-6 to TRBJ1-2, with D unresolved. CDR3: CASSRLLAYGYTF. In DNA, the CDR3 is TGTGCCAGCAGTCGCCTGTTGGCCTATGGCTACACCTTC.